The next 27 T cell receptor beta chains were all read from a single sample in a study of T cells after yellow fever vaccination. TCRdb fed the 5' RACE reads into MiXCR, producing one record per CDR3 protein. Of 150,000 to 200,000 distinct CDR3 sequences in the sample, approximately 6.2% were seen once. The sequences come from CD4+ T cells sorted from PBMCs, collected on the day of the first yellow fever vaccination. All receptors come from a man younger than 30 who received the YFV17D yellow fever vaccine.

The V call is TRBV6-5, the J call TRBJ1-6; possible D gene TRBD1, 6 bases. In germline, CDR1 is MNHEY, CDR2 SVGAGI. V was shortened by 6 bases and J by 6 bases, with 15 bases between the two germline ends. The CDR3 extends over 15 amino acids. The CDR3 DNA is TGTGCCAGCAGCCTCTCCGGGACAAGTAATTCACCCCTCCACTTT. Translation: CASSLSGTSNSPLHF.

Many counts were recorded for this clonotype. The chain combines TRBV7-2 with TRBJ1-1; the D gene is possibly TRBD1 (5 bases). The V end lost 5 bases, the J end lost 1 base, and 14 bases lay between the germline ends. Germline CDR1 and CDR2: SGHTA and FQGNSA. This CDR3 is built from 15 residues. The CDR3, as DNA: TGTGCCAGCAGCCCGGGACTAGCAAAGAACACTGAAGCTTTCTTT. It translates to CASSPGLAKNTEAFF.

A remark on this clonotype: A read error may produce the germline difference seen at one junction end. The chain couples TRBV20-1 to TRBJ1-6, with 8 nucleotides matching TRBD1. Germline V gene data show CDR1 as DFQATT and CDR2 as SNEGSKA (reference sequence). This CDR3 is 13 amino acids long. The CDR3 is CSDRDRGNSPLHF. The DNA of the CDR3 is TGCAGTGATAGAGACAGGGGTAATTCACCCCTCCACTTT.

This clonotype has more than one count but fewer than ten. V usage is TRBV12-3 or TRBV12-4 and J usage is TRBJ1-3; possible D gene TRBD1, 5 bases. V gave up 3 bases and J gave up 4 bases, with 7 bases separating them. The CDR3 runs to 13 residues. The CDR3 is CASSFRQGNTIYF. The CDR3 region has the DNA TGTGCCAGCAGTTTCAGACAGGGAAACACCATATATTTT.

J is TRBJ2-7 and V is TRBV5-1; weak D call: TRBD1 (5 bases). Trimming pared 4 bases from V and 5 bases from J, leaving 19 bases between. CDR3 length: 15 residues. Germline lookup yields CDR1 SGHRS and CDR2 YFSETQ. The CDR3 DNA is TGCGCCAGCAGCCCGCAGGGTGCCAACTTGGACGAGCAGTACTTC. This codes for CASSPQGANLDEQYF.

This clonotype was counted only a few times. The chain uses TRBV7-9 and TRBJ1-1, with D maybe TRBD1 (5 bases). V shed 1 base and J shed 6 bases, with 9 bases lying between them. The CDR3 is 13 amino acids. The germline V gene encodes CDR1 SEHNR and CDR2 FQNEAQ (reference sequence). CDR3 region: CASSLDRGSEAFF. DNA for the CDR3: TGTGCCAGCAGCTTAGACCGGGGCTCTGAAGCTTTCTTT.

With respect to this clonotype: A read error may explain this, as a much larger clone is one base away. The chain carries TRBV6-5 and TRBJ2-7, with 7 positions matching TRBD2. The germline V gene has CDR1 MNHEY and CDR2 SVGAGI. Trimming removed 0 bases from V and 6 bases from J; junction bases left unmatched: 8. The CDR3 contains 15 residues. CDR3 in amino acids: CASSYSMPGGFEQYF. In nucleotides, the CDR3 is TGTGCCAGCAGTTACTCGATGCCGGGGGGATTCGAGCAGTACTTC.

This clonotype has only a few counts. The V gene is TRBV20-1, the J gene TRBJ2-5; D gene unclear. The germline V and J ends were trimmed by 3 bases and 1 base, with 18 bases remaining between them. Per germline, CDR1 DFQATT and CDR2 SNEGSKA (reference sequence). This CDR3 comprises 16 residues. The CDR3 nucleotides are TGCAGTGCTAGTCTTGCCGGCCGAAGGATCCAAGAGACCCAGTACTTC. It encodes CSASLAGRRIQETQYF.

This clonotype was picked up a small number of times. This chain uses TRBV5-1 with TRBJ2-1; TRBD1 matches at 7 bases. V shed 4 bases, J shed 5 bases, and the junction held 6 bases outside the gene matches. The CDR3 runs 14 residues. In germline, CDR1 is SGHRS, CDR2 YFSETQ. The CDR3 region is CASSIQGPDNEQFF. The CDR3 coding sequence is TGCGCCAGCAGCATACAGGGGCCCGACAATGAGCAGTTCTTC. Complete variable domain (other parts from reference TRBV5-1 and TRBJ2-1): KAGVTQTPRYLIKTRGQQVTLSCSPISGHRSVSWYQQTPGQGLQFLFEYFSETQRNKGNFPGRFSGRQFSNSRSEMNVSTLELGDSALYLCASSIQGPDNEQFFGPGTRLTVL.

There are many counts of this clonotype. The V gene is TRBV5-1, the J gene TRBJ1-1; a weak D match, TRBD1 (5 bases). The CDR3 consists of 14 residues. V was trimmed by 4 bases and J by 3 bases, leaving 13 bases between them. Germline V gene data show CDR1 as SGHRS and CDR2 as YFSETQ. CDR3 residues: CASSDFTGDTEAFF. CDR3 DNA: TGCGCCAGCAGCGACTTTACGGGGGACACTGAAGCTTTCTTT.

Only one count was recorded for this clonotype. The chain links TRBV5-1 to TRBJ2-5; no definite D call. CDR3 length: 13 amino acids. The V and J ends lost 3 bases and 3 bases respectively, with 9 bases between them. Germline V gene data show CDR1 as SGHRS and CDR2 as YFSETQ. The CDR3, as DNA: TGCGCCAGCAGCTCGCGCGGTGAAGAGACCCAGTACTTC. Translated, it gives CASSSRGEETQYF.

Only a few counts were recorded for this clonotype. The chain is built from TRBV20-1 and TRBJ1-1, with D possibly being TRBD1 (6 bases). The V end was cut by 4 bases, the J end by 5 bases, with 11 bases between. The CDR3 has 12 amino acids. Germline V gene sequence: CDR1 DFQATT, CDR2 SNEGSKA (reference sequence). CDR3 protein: CSATGGATEAFF. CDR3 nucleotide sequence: TGCAGTGCTACCGGGGGCGCGACTGAAGCTTTCTTT.

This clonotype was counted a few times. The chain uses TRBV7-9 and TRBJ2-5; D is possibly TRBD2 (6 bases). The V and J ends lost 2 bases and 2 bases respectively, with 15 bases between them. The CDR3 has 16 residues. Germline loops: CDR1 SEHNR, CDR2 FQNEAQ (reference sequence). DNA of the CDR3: TGTGCCAGCAGCTTAATCCCCGGACTATTACAAGAGACCCAGTACTTC. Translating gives CASSLIPGLLQETQYF.

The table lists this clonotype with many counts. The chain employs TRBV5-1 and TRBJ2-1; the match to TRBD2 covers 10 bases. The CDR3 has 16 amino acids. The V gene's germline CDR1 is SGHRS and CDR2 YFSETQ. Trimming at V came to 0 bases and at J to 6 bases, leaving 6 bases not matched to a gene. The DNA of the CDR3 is TGCGCCAGCAGCTTGGGGCTAGCGGGGGTCCTCAATGAGCAGTTCTTC. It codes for CASSLGLAGVLNEQFF.

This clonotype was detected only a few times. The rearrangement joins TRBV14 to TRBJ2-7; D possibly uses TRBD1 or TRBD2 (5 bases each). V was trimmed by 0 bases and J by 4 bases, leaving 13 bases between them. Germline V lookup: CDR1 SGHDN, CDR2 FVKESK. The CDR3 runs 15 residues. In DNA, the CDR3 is TGTGCCAGCAGCCAAGACCGGGACGTAGCTTACGAGCAGTACTTC. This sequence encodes CASSQDRDVAYEQYF.

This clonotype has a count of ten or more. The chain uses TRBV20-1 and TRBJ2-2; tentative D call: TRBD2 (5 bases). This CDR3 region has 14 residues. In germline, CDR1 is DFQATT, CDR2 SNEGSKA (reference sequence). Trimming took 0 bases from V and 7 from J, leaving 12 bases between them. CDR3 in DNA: TGCAGTGCTAGAGATCTGGGAGCGGTCGGGGAGCTGTTTTTT. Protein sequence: CSARDLGAVGELFF.

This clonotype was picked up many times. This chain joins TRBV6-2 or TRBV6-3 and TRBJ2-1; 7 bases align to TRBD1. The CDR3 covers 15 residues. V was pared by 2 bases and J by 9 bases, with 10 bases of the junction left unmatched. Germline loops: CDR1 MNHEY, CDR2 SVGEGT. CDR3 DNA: TGTGCCAGCAGTTACAACAGGGGTCCCGTCAGTGAGCAGTTCTTC. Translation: CASSYNRGPVSEQFF.

The DNA of the CDR3 is TGTGCCAGCAGCTTACGAACCGGGGCCGAAGGGATTAGCTATGGCTACACCTTC. Translated, it gives CASSLRTGAEGISYGYTF. V usage is TRBV11-2 and J usage is TRBJ1-2, with D perhaps matching TRBD1 (5 bases). The CDR3 extends over 18 amino acids. Germline loops: CDR1 SGHAT, CDR2 FQNNGV. Trimming took off 2 bases at V and 4 bases at J, with 23 bases between the two ends.

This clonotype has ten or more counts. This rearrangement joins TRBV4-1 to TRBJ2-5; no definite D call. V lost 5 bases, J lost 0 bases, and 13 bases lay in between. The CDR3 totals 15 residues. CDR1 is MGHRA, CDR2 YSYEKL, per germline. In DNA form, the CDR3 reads TGCGCCAGCAGCTACCAAGGGCAGTACCAAGAGACCCAGTACTTC. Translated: CASSYQGQYQETQYF.

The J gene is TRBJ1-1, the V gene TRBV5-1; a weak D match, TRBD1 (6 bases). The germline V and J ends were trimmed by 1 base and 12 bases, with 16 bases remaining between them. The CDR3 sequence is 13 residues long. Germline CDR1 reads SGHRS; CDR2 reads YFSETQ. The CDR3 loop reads CASSLSGQRQTFF. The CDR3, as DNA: TGCGCCAGCAGCTTGTCAGGACAGAGACAAACTTTCTTT.

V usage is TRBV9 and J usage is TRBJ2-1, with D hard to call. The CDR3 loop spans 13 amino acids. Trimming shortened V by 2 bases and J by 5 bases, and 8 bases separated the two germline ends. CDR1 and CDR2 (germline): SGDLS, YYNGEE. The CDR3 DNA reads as TGTGCCAGCAGCGTGGAAAGACACAATGAGCAGTTCTTC. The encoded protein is CASSVERHNEQFF. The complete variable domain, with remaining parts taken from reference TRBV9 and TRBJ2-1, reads DSGVTQTPKHLITATGQRVTLRCSPRSGDLSVYWYQQSLDQGLQFLIQYYNGEERAKGNILERFSAQQFPDLHSELNLSSLELGDSALYFCASSVERHNEQFFGPGTRLTVL.

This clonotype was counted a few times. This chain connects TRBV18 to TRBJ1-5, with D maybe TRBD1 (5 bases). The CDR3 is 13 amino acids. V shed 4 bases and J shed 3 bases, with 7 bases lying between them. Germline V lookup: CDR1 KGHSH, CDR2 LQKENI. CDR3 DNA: TGTGCCAGCTCACGGGGGAACAATCAGCCCCAGCATTTT. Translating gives CASSRGNNQPQHF. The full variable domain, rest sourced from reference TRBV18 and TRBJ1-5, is NAGVMQNPRHLVRRRGQEARLRCSPMKGHSHVYWYRQLPEEGLKFMVYLQKENIIDESGMPKERFSAEFPKEGPSILRIQQVVRGDSAAYFCASSRGNNQPQHFGDGTRLSIL.

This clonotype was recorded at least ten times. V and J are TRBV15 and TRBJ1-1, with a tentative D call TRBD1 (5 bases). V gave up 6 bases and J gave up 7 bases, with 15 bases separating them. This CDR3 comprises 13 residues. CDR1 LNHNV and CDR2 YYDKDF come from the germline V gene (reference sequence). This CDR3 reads CATSGGGLLEAFF. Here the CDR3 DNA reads TGTGCCACCAGTGGCGGGGGTTTGCTTGAAGCTTTCTTT.

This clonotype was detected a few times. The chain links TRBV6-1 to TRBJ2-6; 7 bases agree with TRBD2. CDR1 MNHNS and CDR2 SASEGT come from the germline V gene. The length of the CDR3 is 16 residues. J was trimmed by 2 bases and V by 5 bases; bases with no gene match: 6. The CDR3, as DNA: TGTGCCAGCAGTCGGCCTGGGAGGGCTGGGGCCAACGTCCTGACTTTC. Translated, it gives CASSRPGRAGANVLTF.

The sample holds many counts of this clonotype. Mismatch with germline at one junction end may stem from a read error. For the CDR3, the DNA is TGTGCCAGCAGCTCAATTTACCCCACAGGGGAATCTAGCTTC. Encoded protein: CASSSIYPTGESSF. The J gene is TRBJ2-7, the V gene TRBV7-9; TRBD1 aligns across 7 bases. The germline CDR1 and CDR2 sequences are SEHNR and FQNEAQ (reference sequence). CDR3 length: 14 residues.

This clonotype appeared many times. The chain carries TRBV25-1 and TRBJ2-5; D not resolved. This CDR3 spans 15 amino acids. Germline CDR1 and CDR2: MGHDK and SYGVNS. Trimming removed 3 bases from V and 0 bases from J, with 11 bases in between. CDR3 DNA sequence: TGTGCCAGCAGTGACCTAAGCTTGTACCAAGAGACCCAGTACTTC. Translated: CASSDLSLYQETQYF.

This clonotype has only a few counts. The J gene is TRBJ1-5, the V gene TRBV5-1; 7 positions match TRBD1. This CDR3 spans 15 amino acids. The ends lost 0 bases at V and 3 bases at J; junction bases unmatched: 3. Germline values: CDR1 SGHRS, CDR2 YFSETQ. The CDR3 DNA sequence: TGCGCCAGCAGCTTGGAAAGGGGGCTCAATCAGCCCCAGCATTTT. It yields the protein CASSLERGLNQPQHF. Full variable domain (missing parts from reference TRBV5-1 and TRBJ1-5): KAGVTQTPRYLIKTRGQQVTLSCSPISGHRSVSWYQQTPGQGLQFLFEYFSETQRNKGNFPGRFSGRQFSNSRSEMNVSTLELGDSALYLCASSLERGLNQPQHFGDGTRLSIL.